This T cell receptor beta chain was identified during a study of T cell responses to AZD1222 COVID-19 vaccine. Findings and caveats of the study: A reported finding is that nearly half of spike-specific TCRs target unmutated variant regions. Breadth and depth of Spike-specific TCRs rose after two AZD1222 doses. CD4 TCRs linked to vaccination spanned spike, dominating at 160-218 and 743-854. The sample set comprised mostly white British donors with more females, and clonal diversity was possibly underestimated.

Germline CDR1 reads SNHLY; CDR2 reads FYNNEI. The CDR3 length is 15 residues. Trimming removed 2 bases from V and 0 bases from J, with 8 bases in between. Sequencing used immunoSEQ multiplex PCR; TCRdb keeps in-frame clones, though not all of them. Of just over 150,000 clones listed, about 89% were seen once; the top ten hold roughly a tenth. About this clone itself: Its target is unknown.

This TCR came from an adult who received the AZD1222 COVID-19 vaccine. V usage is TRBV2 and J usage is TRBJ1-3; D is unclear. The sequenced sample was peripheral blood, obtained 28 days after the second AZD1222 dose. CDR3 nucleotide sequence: TGTGCCAGCAGTGAACAGGTCTCCTCTGGAAACACCATATATTTT. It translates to CASSEQVSSGNTIYF.